Shown below are 19 T cell receptor beta chains from a single sample sequenced in a study of blood T cell repertoires in COVID-19. The method was immunoSEQ multiplex PCR; TCRdb's version includes in-frame clones alone and lacks a portion of them. The sample shows around 290,000 clones, around nine tenths of them seen only once. The specimen sequenced was PBMCs or T cells enriched from blood (not recorded which). These receptors all come from a young woman who had recovered from COVID-19.

The chain uses TRBV4-1 and TRBJ1-2; 11 bases are a match to TRBD1. The junction had 5 bases not matched to a gene; V was cut back by 1 base and J by 7 bases. The CDR3 runs to 15 residues. From germline, CDR1 is MGHRA and CDR2 YSYEKL. CDR3 DNA: TGCGCCAGCAGCCAAGTCGGACAGGGGGCAGGTGGCTACACCTTC. It yields the protein CASSQVGQGAGGYTF.

The rearrangement uses TRBV28 and TRBJ1-5; 9 bases align to TRBD1. CDR1 is MDHEN, CDR2 SYDVKM, per germline. After removal of 6 bases from V and 6 bases from J, the junction contained 27 bases not matched to a gene. The CDR3 contains 21 residues. This chain's CDR3 is CASSPIRDRVARYSGIQPQHF. The CDR3 DNA sequence: TGTGCCAGCAGCCCCATTCGGGACAGGGTAGCAAGGTATTCTGGGATTCAGCCCCAGCATTTT.

The chain combines TRBV7-2 with TRBJ1-3; tentative D call: TRBD1 (5 bases). The CDR3 totals 16 residues. Germline CDR1 and CDR2: SGHTA and FQGNSA. The V and J ends lost 4 bases and 0 bases respectively, with 13 bases between them. DNA for the CDR3: TGTGCCAGCAGCTCAATGACAGCGTACTCTGGAAACACCATATATTTT. Amino acids: CASSSMTAYSGNTIYF.

The chain joins TRBV30 to TRBJ1-4; TRBD1 is a possible D gene (6 bases). V was trimmed by 4 bases and J by 7 bases, leaving 10 bases between them. The CDR3 consists of 12 residues. Germline loops: CDR1 GTSNPN, CDR2 SVGIG (reference sequence). CDR3 bases: TGTGCCTGGAATCAGGGGCCTGAAAAACTGTTTTTT. Amino acid sequence: CAWNQGPEKLFF.

The V call is TRBV30, the J call TRBJ2-1, with 10 bases matching TRBD2. The CDR3 length is 10 residues. V was pared by 5 bases and J by 16 bases, with 5 bases of the junction left unmatched. Looked up from germline, CDR1 is GTSNPN and CDR2 is SVGIG (reference sequence). The CDR3 here is CAWGTSDSFF. CDR3 in DNA: TGTGCCTGGGGGACTAGCGACTCCTTCTTC.

The chain combines TRBV29-1 with TRBJ2-1, with 10 bases lining up with TRBD2. Germline assignment: CDR1 SQVTM and CDR2 ANQGSEA. The CDR3 length is 13 residues. V gave up 7 bases and J gave up 5 bases; unmatched junction bases: 5. The CDR3: CSAPGTSDNEQFF. The CDR3 nucleotides are TGCAGCGCTCCCGGGACTAGCGACAATGAGCAGTTCTTC.

The rearrangement links TRBV18 to TRBJ1-4; perhaps TRBD1 as D (6 bases). V gave up 1 base and J gave up 7 bases, with 10 bases separating them. The length of the CDR3 is 14 residues. Germline CDR1 KGHSH, CDR2 LQKENI. This CDR3 reads CASSPQGGGEKLFF. The CDR3 coding sequence is TGTGCCAGCTCACCACAGGGAGGGGGTGAAAAACTGTTTTTT.

The gene calls are TRBV5-4 and TRBJ2-1, with 8 bases fitting TRBD1. Germline values: CDR1 SGHNT, CDR2 YYREEE (reference sequence). Unmatched junction bases numbered 18, after V lost 4 bases and J lost 6 bases. CDR3 length: 18 amino acids. CDR3 sequence reads: CASSVGQGVVTVGNEQFF. CDR3 sequence (DNA): TGTGCCAGCAGCGTAGGACAGGGAGTAGTTACAGTTGGCAATGAGCAGTTCTTC.

The rearrangement joins TRBV27 to TRBJ2-3, with D possibly TRBD2 on 7 matching bases. The CDR3 consists of 15 residues. Germline values: CDR1 MNHEY, CDR2 SMNVEV (reference sequence). Trimming left V 3 bases short and J 0 bases short, with 10 bases between. The CDR3 protein is CASSFRGASTDTQYF. The CDR3 DNA reads TGTGCCAGCAGTTTTCGGGGGGCCAGCACAGATACGCAGTATTTT.

CDR3 region: CASSRDGIETQYF. For the CDR3, the DNA is TGTGCCAGCAGCCGTGACGGGATCGAGACCCAGTACTTC. This chain connects TRBV3-1 (or the pseudogene TRBV3-2) to TRBJ2-5; D might be TRBD2 (5 bases). Deletions cut 4 bases from V and 5 bases from J, with 11 bases between. The CDR3 is 13 amino acids. In germline, CDR1 is LGHDT, CDR2 YNNKEL (reference sequence).

CDR3 in DNA: TGTGCCAGCAGAAATAGCGGGATCGACCACGAGCAGTACTTC. Its protein product is CASRNSGIDHEQYF. The V and J genes are TRBV6-5 and TRBJ2-7; 8 nucleotides agree with TRBD2. Germline V CDR1 and CDR2: MNHEY, SVGAGI. The V gene end was trimmed by 6 bases and the J gene end by 5 bases; junction bases not matched to a gene: 9. The CDR3 runs 14 residues.

V and J are TRBV9 and TRBJ2-3; 8 bases fit TRBD2. V dropped 4 bases and J dropped 0; count of bases not matched to a gene: 4. Germline V lookup: CDR1 SGDLS, CDR2 YYNGEE. The CDR3 is 15 amino acids. CDR3 DNA: TGTGCCAGCAGCATTAGCGGGATGAGCACAGATACGCAGTATTTT. Its protein product is CASSISGMSTDTQYF.

The CDR3 region is CAISEGPRGGEQFF. The CDR3 region has the DNA TGTGCCATCAGTGAGGGACCGCGAGGGGGTGAGCAGTTCTTC. The gene calls are TRBV10-3 and TRBJ2-1; maybe TRBD1 (6 bases). The CDR3 loop spans 14 amino acids. The germline V gene encodes CDR1 ENHRY and CDR2 SYGVKD. The V gene lost 2 bases and the J gene lost 9 bases, with 14 bases spanning the gap.

The chain carries TRBV7-2 and TRBJ2-3, with 8 bases aligning to TRBD2. Losses at the gene ends were 3 bases for V and 0 bases for J; bases not matched to a gene: 11. CDR1 and CDR2 from the germline V gene are SGHTA and FQGNSA. The CDR3 is 18 residues long. CDR3 sequence reads: CASSLRGLVPSSTDTQYF. The CDR3 coding sequence is TGTGCCAGCAGCTTGCGGGGACTAGTTCCATCTAGCACAGATACGCAGTATTTT.

The chain links TRBV7-8 to TRBJ2-7; TRBD2 matches at 10 bases. V lost 3 bases and J lost 0; bases outside the gene matches: 5. CDR3 length equals 16 residues. Germline values: CDR1 SGHVS, CDR2 FQNEAQ. In nucleotides, the CDR3 is TGTGCCAGCAGCTTTGGACTAGCGGACAGCTCCTACGAGCAGTACTTC. Translating gives CASSFGLADSSYEQYF.

As DNA, the CDR3 is TGTGCCAGCAGCTTCCATGGCGGTGAGCAGTTCTTC. This gives the protein CASSFHGGEQFF. V is TRBV5-6 and J is TRBJ2-1, with D unresolved. CDR1 is SGHDT, CDR2 YYEEEE, per germline. V dropped 2 bases and J dropped 9 bases, with 9 bases sitting between them. The CDR3 consists of 12 residues. The whole variable domain, remainder taken from reference TRBV5-6 and TRBJ2-1, is DAGVTQSPTHLIKTRGQQVTLRCSPKSGHDTVSWYQQALGQGPQFIFQYYEEEERQRGNFPDRFSGHQFPNYSSELNVNALLLGDSALYLCASSFHGGEQFFGPGTRLTVL.

The J gene is TRBJ1-2, the V gene TRBV3-1 (or the pseudogene TRBV3-2); D unresolved. V was pared by 3 bases and J by 6 bases, with 14 bases between. Germline lookup yields CDR1 LGHDT and CDR2 YNNKEL (reference sequence). This CDR3 is 14 amino acids long. In nucleotides, the CDR3 is TGTGCCAGCAGCCACGACACGGTGTCCGATGGCTACACCTTC. Translating it yields CASSHDTVSDGYTF.

CDR3 sequence (DNA): TGTGCCAGCAGTTTATTCGAAATGAGGGGGGGAAATGAGCAGTTCTTC. Translating gives CASSLFEMRGGNEQFF. This sequence joins TRBV28 and TRBJ2-1; possibly TRBD2 for D (7 bases). This CDR3 has 16 residues. Deletions cut 1 base from V and 7 bases from J, with 17 bases between. Per germline, CDR1 MDHEN and CDR2 SYDVKM. The complete variable domain, with remaining parts taken from reference TRBV28 and TRBJ2-1, reads DVKVTQSSRYLVKRTGEKVFLECVQDMDHENMFWYRQDPGLGLRLIYFSYDVKMKEKGDIPEGYSVSREKKERFSLILESASTNQTSMYLCASSLFEMRGGNEQFFGPGTRLTVL.

The rearrangement uses TRBV28 and TRBJ2-3, with 10 bases that match TRBD2. The CDR3 is 15 amino acids. Germline V lookup: CDR1 MDHEN, CDR2 SYDVKM. Unmatched junction bases numbered 3, after V lost 5 bases and J lost 1 base. The DNA of the CDR3 is TGTGCCAGCAGTACTAGCGGGACCGGCACAGATACGCAGTATTTT. Translating gives CASSTSGTGTDTQYF. The variable domain in full, completed from reference TRBV28 and TRBJ2-3, reads DVKVTQSSRYLVKRTGEKVFLECVQDMDHENMFWYRQDPGLGLRLIYFSYDVKMKEKGDIPEGYSVSREKKERFSLILESASTNQTSMYLCASSTSGTGTDTQYFGPGTRLTVL.